This T cell receptor beta chain was profiled in a study of blood T cell repertoires in COVID-19. Turning to the study itself: Specimens from acute and convalescent COVID-19 originated in the United States, Italy and Spain. Sample material is recorded as cDNA or gDNA derived from T cells, B-cell-depleted T cells, or PBMCs.

The Seattle patients, enrolled during active infection, were followed longitudinally. Per the original methods: It was from reference gene primer amplification that nucleated cell counts were estimated. The repertoire was sequenced with immunoSEQ multiplex PCR; TCRdb's copy has only in-frame clones and lacks some. For V, J and clone size, that table is used; D and trimming come from the DNA. The table lists roughly 150,000 clones, 80% to 90% of them singletons. From germline, CDR1 is SGDLS and CDR2 YYNGEE. CDR3 size: 14 residues. Trimming removed 0 bases at V and 0 bases at J, with 4 bases between. This clone came up a few times. The same CDR3 is also encoded by other DNA sequences in this sample.

The rearrangement links TRBV9 to TRBJ2-1; D uncertain. This sequence was found in a woman older than 75 with COVID-19, enrolled during active disease. The sequenced sample was peripheral blood. Here the CDR3 reads CASSVAGSYNEQFF. The CDR3 DNA is TGTGCCAGCAGCGTAGCGGGCTCCTACAATGAGCAGTTCTTC.